This T cell receptor (beta chain) originates from a study of blood T cell repertoires in COVID-19. J gave up 2 bases and V 8 bases, and 4 bases lay outside the gene matches. The CDR3 covers 13 residues. Germline loops: CDR1 SGHKS, CDR2 YYEKEE (reference sequence). Seattle patients were enrolled while actively infected and followed longitudinally. Data came from immunoSEQ multiplex PCR; TCRdb stores just in-frame clones and leaves some out. The sample shows hundreds of thousands of clones, nearly 90% of them seen only once. The chain is built from TRBV5-5 and TRBJ1-2; 9 nucleotides agree with TRBD1. This sequence was found in a woman aged 25 to 39 with COVID-19, enrolled during active disease. Sequenced material: peripheral blood. CDR3 sequence reads: CASGDRENYGYTF. The CDR3, as DNA: TGTGCCAGTGGGGACAGGGAAAACTATGGCTACACCTTC.